A selection of T cell receptor beta chains follows, all from one sample in a study of blood T cell repertoires in COVID-19. Method: immunoSEQ multiplex PCR; TCRdb's copy keeps in-frame clones and lacks some. Here the sample spans 230,000 or so clones, around 83% being singletons. Sequenced input: peripheral blood. The receptor set was obtained from a man aged 35-49 years who had recovered from COVID-19. CDR3s leave out the opening cysteine and the closing phenylalanine or tryptophan. Fields, in order: J gene, V gene, CDR3 protein.

TRBJ1-4	TRBV18	ASSPSSSRSNEKLF
TRBJ2-7	TRBV30	AWSAGWGFEQY
TRBJ2-5	TRBV20-1	SASGQTVVETQY
TRBJ1-2	TRBV18	ASSSRDYGYT
TRBJ1-1	TRBV20-1	SAEAGGVPF
TRBJ2-5	TRBV5-6	ASSGELAGGPGETQY
TRBJ2-3	TRBV18	ASSPNPGAADTQY
TRBJ2-3	TRBV11-2	ASSSGTSGGNTDTQY
TRBJ1-2	TRBV7-2	ASSPRDSYGYT
TRBJ2-2	TRBV7-2	ASSISVLAGELF
TRBJ1-6	TRBV30	AWSQGIPNSPLH
TRBJ1-2	TRBV3-1/TRBV3-2	ASSQELSGYT
TRBJ2-5	TRBV10-3	AISESPIVRVQETQY
TRBJ2-1	TRBV11-2	ASSQPTSGREQF
TRBJ2-1	TRBV2	ASSYEGGSYNEQF
TRBJ2-1	TRBV6-5	ASSPGGVDEQF
TRBJ2-3	TRBV30	AWSFGGAQSDTQY
TRBJ2-1	TRBV5-1	ASSFGTSGSYNEQF
TRBJ2-7	TRBV5-6	ASSWGDRVYEQY
TRBJ1-1	TRBV7-2	ASSIRTRTNTEAF
TRBJ1-5	TRBV15	ATSRAGQRFRSQH
TRBJ2-7	TRBV7-2	ASSVDRGNEQY
TRBJ2-2	TRBV11-2	ASSQRAGWTGELF
TRBJ2-5	TRBV7-9	ASSWGLAGGGETQY
TRBJ1-2	TRBV11-2	ASSLGAGYT
TRBJ1-1	TRBV5-1	ASSFGGPMNTEAF
TRBJ2-7	TRBV3-1/TRBV3-2	ASSQDVVAGTYEQY
TRBJ1-2	TRBV6-2/TRBV6-3	ASSYSGQGGGYT
TRBJ1-2	TRBV29-1	SVDRATYGYT
TRBJ1-4	TRBV6-5	ASRSPQQGNEKLF
TRBJ2-7	TRBV11-2	ASSLARGGDGEQY
TRBJ2-7	TRBV25-1	ASSERSAGEQY
TRBJ2-3	TRBV15	ATSRDRGPDTQY
TRBJ1-4	TRBV27	ASSTRQGIFEKLF
TRBJ2-7	TRBV9	ASSVSSGTYEQY
TRBJ2-7	TRBV5-4	ASSLTSSSYEQY
TRBJ1-2	TRBV27	ASSSEGYGYT
TRBJ2-7	TRBV18	ASSPDLDGYEQY
TRBJ2-7	TRBV2	ASSKSLTGFHEQY
TRBJ2-5	TRBV14	ASSQKLEGEGETQY
TRBJ2-5	TRBV29-1	SVDSGSQETQY
TRBJ2-3	TRBV25-1	ASSDFRGGPDTQY
TRBJ2-7	TRBV28	ASILGGRADEQY
TRBJ1-2	TRBV27	ASSSLTGEDGYT
TRBJ1-1	TRBV7-2	ASSFNRDTEAF
TRBJ2-2	TRBV5-5	ASKDLGQGDTGELF